This T cell receptor beta chain originates from a study of identical twins. General observations from the study: Invariant MAIT and iNKT cells may have partly biased zero-insertion analyses. A cross-sectional statistical analysis, not follow-up of the same donors, supported the conclusions.

One entry per CDR3 protein, called by TCRdb with MiXCR from the 5' RACE reads. The sample carries 250,000 or so distinct CDR3 sequences, roughly 13% recorded once. This clonotype was detected a few times. Its antigen is unknown. Trimming pared 4 bases from V and 7 bases from J, leaving 23 bases between. Germline-derived CDR1 and CDR2 are SGHAT and FQNNGV. The CDR3 loop spans 16 amino acids. A further study also used this sample, focusing on yellow fever vaccine responses in identical twins.

The receptor comes from a young woman in good health. Material for sequencing was memory (CD45RO+) T cells sorted from blood. The chain recombines TRBV11-2 with TRBJ2-7; a weak D match, TRBD2 (6 bases). The CDR3: CASSSTDGTRIFEQYF. The CDR3 nucleotides are TGTGCCAGCAGCTCTACGGACGGGACTCGGATTTTTGAGCAGTACTTC. Looking up the rest from reference TRBV11-2 and TRBJ2-7 gives the full variable domain: EAGVAQSPRYKIIEKRQSVAFWCNPISGHATLYWYQQILGQGPKLLIQFQNNGVVDDSQLPKDRFSAERLKGVDSTLKIQPAKLEDSAVYLCASSSTDGTRIFEQYFGPGTRLTVT.